This T cell receptor beta chain was retrieved from a study of blood T cell repertoires in COVID-19. Here immunoSEQ multiplex PCR was the method, and the copy in TCRdb shows in-frame clones only, minus some. The repertoire has about 96,000 clones, 70% to 90% of them found once; the top ten carry 4% to 5%. What was sequenced was peripheral blood. This sequence was found in a human donor with COVID-19, enrolled during active disease. The donor label of this sample is uncertain.

The CDR3 nucleotides read TGTGCCAGCAGTTCTGGTAGTACGAACACTGAAGCTTTCTTT. Translated: CASSSGSTNTEAFF. The chain has TRBV28 and TRBJ1-1; D gene uncertain. Trimming pared 4 bases from V and 1 base from J, leaving 10 bases between. The CDR3 runs to 14 residues. Germline-derived CDR1 and CDR2 are MDHEN and SYDVKM.